Below, 16 T cell receptor beta chains from the same sample are listed, as sequenced in a study of vaccination and CD4 T cells after COVID-19. Documented treatment: roughly ten-day PBMC culture with coronavirus spike peptide pools or control peptides (ViraFEST assay). No cognate antigen is known for these TCRs. Researchers used the Oncomine TCR Beta short-read assay to sequence DNA from cultured CD4+ T cells. TCRdb analysed the PCR reads with MiXCR anew, one entry per CDR3 protein. The sample includes some 15,000 distinct CDR3 sequences, over 65% of them seen just once. What was sequenced was CD4+ T cells from blood, cultured in vitro. These TCRs come from a human donor who had recovered from COVID-19.

V gene TRBV6-2 or TRBV6-3 combines with J gene TRBJ1-5, with 7 nucleotides matching TRBD1. The CDR3 extends over 18 amino acids. The V gene's germline CDR1 is MNHEY and CDR2 SVGEGT. The junction had 13 bases not matched to a gene; V was cut back by 5 bases and J by 0 bases. In nucleotides, the CDR3 is TGTGCCAGCAGTAGGTCCCGGGACAGTCCTTATAGCAATCAGCCCCAGCATTTT. This gives the protein CASSRSRDSPYSNQPQHF.

The chain links TRBV19 to TRBJ2-3; 11 bases match TRBD2. J was trimmed by 6 bases and V by 6 bases; bases with no gene match: 8. The germline CDR1 and CDR2 sequences are LNHDA and SQIVND (reference sequence). The CDR3 is 15 residues long. The CDR3 protein is CASSISSSGGDTQYF. The CDR3 DNA is TGTGCCAGTAGCATTTCCTCTAGCGGGGGGGATACGCAGTATTTT. Full variable domain (missing parts from reference TRBV19 and TRBJ2-3): DGGITQSPKYLFRKEGQNVTLSCEQNLNHDAMYWYRQDPGQGLRLIYYSQIVNDFQKGDIAEGYSVSREKKESFPLTVTSAQKNPTAFYLCASSISSSGGDTQYFGPGTRLTVL.

The V call is TRBV6-1, the J call TRBJ1-1, with D maybe TRBD1 (6 bases). The germline V gene has CDR1 MNHNS and CDR2 SASEGT. The CDR3 is 13 residues long. Deletions cut 8 bases from V and 3 bases from J, with 13 bases between. The CDR3 DNA reads as TGTGCCAGCCGGACAGACACCGACACTGAAGCTTTCTTT. Protein product: CASRTDTDTEAFF.

The V call is TRBV5-1, the J call TRBJ1-1; tentative D call: TRBD1 (5 bases). CDR1 SGHRS and CDR2 YFSETQ come from the germline V gene. The CDR3 loop spans 14 amino acids. The germline V and J ends were trimmed by 2 bases and 7 bases, with 15 bases remaining between them. The CDR3 nucleotides are TGCGCCAGCAGCTTTGTTGAGGGGAGTATTGAAGCTTTCTTT. It encodes CASSFVEGSIEAFF.

Only one count was recorded for this clonotype. DNA of the CDR3: TGTGCCAGCAGTTACGAGCAGAATCAGCCCCAGCATTTT. It encodes CASSYEQNQPQHF. The J gene is TRBJ1-5, the V gene TRBV6-2 or TRBV6-3, with D unclear. This CDR3 is built from 13 residues. The V end was cut by 2 bases, the J end by 4 bases, with 6 bases between. CDR1 and CDR2 (germline): MNHEY, SVGEGT.

This chain joins TRBV7-2 and TRBJ1-2; unclear D gene. V was pared by 4 bases and J by 8 bases, with 17 bases between. Germline V gene sequence: CDR1 SGHTA, CDR2 FQGNSA. The CDR3 has 14 residues. CDR3 DNA sequence: TGTGCCAGCAGCTCCTTATTGGGTCTTGGGGGCTACACCTTC. This translates into CASSSLLGLGGYTF. Using reference TRBV7-2 and TRBJ1-2 for the parts outside the CDR3, the full variable domain is GAGVSQSPSNKVTEKGKDVELRCDPISGHTALYWYRQSLGQGLEFLIYFQGNSAPDKSGLPSDRFSAERTGGSVSTLTIQRTQQEDSAVYLCASSSLLGLGGYTFGSGTRLTVV.

The chain combines TRBV20-1 with TRBJ2-3, with a possible D match to TRBD2 (6 bases). Germline values: CDR1 DFQATT, CDR2 SNEGSKA (reference sequence). The CDR3 sequence is 13 residues long. The V end lost 3 bases, the J end lost 4 bases, and 11 bases lay between the germline ends. The CDR3 DNA is TGCAGTGCTAGGAAGGGACTTTCAGATACGCAGTATTTT. Protein product: CSARKGLSDTQYF.

The V and J genes are TRBV29-1 and TRBJ1-1; no reliable D call. Trimming cost V 4 bases and J 1 base, with 7 bases left between them. The CDR3 is 12 residues long. Per germline, CDR1 SQVTM and CDR2 ANQGSEA. CDR3 nucleotide sequence: TGCAGCGTTGGGGCGGGGAACACTGAAGCTTTCTTT. It specifies CSVGAGNTEAFF.

The chain recombines TRBV1 with TRBJ2-1. TRBV1 is marked as a pseudogene. This CDR3 comprises 12 residues. The CDR3 loop is CTSSQDSNEQFF. In DNA form, the CDR3 reads TGCACCAGCAGCCAAGACAGCAATGAGCAGTTCTTC.

J is TRBJ1-2 and V is TRBV18, with 9 bases fitting TRBD1. The CDR3 contains 14 residues. Germline V lookup: CDR1 KGHSH, CDR2 LQKENI. Losses at the gene ends were 2 bases for V and 2 bases for J; bases not matched to a gene: 0. CDR3 residues: CASSPGTGNYGYTF. The CDR3 DNA reads as TGTGCCAGCTCACCAGGGACAGGGAACTATGGCTACACCTTC.

V is TRBV28 and J is TRBJ1-2; 12 bases line up with TRBD1. CDR1 and CDR2 (germline): MDHEN, SYDVKM. With V trimmed by 7 bases and J by 4 bases, 10 bases remained unmatched. This CDR3 spans 16 amino acids. CDR3 DNA sequence: TGTGCCAGCAACAACCGGGACAGGGGGCGCATCTATGGCTACACCTTC. Its translation: CASNNRDRGRIYGYTF.

The V and J genes are TRBV7-2 and TRBJ1-2; D not certain. This CDR3 region has 13 residues. V was trimmed by 1 base and J by 3 bases, leaving 6 bases between them. Germline V gives CDR1 SGHTA, CDR2 FQGNSA. The CDR3 loop is CASSLEADYGYTF. The CDR3 region has the DNA TGTGCCAGCAGCTTAGAGGCAGACTATGGCTACACCTTC.

This clonotype has only one observation. This sequence joins TRBV30 and TRBJ1-6, with D possibly matching TRBD1 (6 bases). V lost 4 bases and J lost 10, with 17 bases in between. The CDR3 extends over 14 amino acids. Per the germline V gene, CDR1 is GTSNPN and CDR2 is SVGIG (reference sequence). Here the CDR3 DNA reads TGTGCCTGGACTCTAGGACAGAGGGGCTCACCCCTCCACTTT. This gives the protein CAWTLGQRGSPLHF. Full variable domain (outside the CDR3, taken from reference TRBV30 and TRBJ1-6): SQTIHQWPATLVQPVGSPLSLECTVEGTSNPNLYWYRQAAGRGLQLLFYSVGIGQISSEVPQNLSASRPQDRQFILSSKKLLLSDSGFYLCAWTLGQRGSPLHFGNGTRLTVT.

The chain recombines TRBV27 with TRBJ2-3; possibly TRBD2 for D (5 bases). Germline V gene sequence: CDR1 MNHEY, CDR2 SMNVEV (reference sequence). V was pared by 6 bases and J by 1 base, with 17 bases between. This CDR3 spans 16 amino acids. DNA of the CDR3: TGTGCCAGCAGACCCGATCGACTAACACGCACAGATACGCAGTATTTT. The encoded protein is CASRPDRLTRTDTQYF.

The chain combines TRBV15 with TRBJ2-7; maybe TRBD2 (5 bases). The germline V gene encodes CDR1 LNHNV and CDR2 YYDKDF (reference sequence). V was shortened by 0 bases and J by 3 bases, with 15 bases between the two germline ends. There are 16 residues in the CDR3. CDR3: CATSREGTRAGYEQYF. In DNA, the CDR3 is TGTGCCACCAGCAGAGAAGGAACCCGGGCGGGCTACGAGCAGTACTTC.

The chain joins TRBV2 to TRBJ1-2; 8 bases fit TRBD1. Germline values: CDR1 SNHLY, CDR2 FYNNEI. V was pared by 7 bases and J by 7 bases, with 11 bases of the junction left unmatched. This CDR3 contains 14 residues. Here the CDR3 reads CASNSPDRAGGYTF. CDR3 coding DNA: TGTGCCAGCAACTCACCGGACAGGGCCGGTGGCTACACCTTC. Complete variable domain (other parts from reference TRBV2 and TRBJ1-2): EPEVTQTPSHQVTQMGQEVILRCVPISNHLYFYWYRQILGQKVEFLVSFYNNEISEKSEIFDDQFSVERPDGSNFTLKIRSTKLEDSAMYFCASNSPDRAGGYTFGSGTRLTVV.